This T cell receptor (beta chain) was captured by sequencing in a study of blood T cell repertoires in COVID-19. The wider study: Sites in the United States, Italy and Spain provided acute and convalescent COVID-19 samples. The cDNA or gDNA used as material had been derived from T cells, B-cell-depleted T cells, or PBMCs.

V was shortened by 0 bases and J by 3 bases, with 11 bases between the two germline ends. The CDR3 loop spans 15 amino acids. In germline, CDR1 is LGHDT, CDR2 YNNKEL (reference sequence). Authors' analysis steps: Amplifying reference gene primers gave estimates of nucleated cell counts. Clones were read by immunoSEQ multiplex PCR, and TCRdb kept only the in-frame ones, dropping some. V, J and clone size reflect that table, while D and trimming were determined from the DNA. The data hold 130,000 to 150,000 clones, with approximately 89% observed a single time. The rearrangement links TRBV3-1 (or the pseudogene TRBV3-2) to TRBJ1-2, with D unclear. Sample: peripheral blood. The TCR sequence derives from a woman aged 45-60 years with acute or convalescent COVID-19. The CDR3 is CASSQDRGIYYGYTF. The CDR3 DNA is TGTGCCAGCAGCCAAGACCGCGGGATTTACTATGGCTACACCTTC.